A single sample gave rise to the 15 T cell receptor beta chains below, sequenced in a study of cytomegalovirus exposure and HLA in healthy donors. Using immunoSEQ multiplex PCR, the repertoire was profiled, and TCRdb retains in-frame clones only, with some absent. This sample has more than 95,000 clones, with about 93% found just once. Source material: PBMCs. The receptors derive from a woman under 30 in good health and CMV-seronegative.

This rearrangement joins TRBV9 to TRBJ2-3, with 12 bases that match TRBD2. The J segment lost 11 bases and the V segment lost 0 bases, leaving 4 bases of the junction unmatched. The CDR3 length is 14 residues. The germline CDR1 and CDR2 sequences are SGDLS and YYNGEE. The CDR3 nucleotides read TGTGCCAGCAGCGTAGGACTAGCGGGAGTGCAGCAGTATTTT. Protein: CASSVGLAGVQQYF.

The chain recombines TRBV2 with TRBJ2-5; 16 bases line up with TRBD2. The CDR3 covers 17 residues. V gave up 10 bases and J gave up 4 bases; unmatched junction bases: 12. Germline CDR1 SNHLY, CDR2 FYNNEI. The DNA of the CDR3 is TGTGCCACCTCCTCCGGGACTAGCGGGGGGGCCCGAGAGACCCAGTACTTC. Amino acids: CATSSGTSGGARETQYF. Combining the CDR3 with reference TRBV2 and TRBJ2-5 gives the whole variable domain EPEVTQTPSHQVTQMGQEVILRCVPISNHLYFYWYRQILGQKVEFLVSFYNNEISEKSEIFDDQFSVERPDGSNFTLKIRSTKLEDSAMYFCATSSGTSGGARETQYFGPGTRLLVL.

With respect to this clone: An end of the junction differs from the germline gene, which may be a read error. This chain connects TRBV16 to TRBJ2-7; tentatively, D is TRBD1 (6 bases). The CDR3 is 12 residues long. CDR1 is KGHSY and CDR2 is FQNENV in the germline V gene. CDR3 nucleotide sequence: TGTGCCAGCAGCCAATCGGCTGGGACACCTTTCTTC. This encodes CASSQSAGTPFF.

This clone was picked up one time. This chain uses TRBV19 with TRBJ1-5; no firm D call. CDR1 and CDR2 from the germline V gene are LNHDA and SQIVND (reference sequence). The CDR3 has 14 amino acids. V was clipped by 7 bases and J by 2 bases, with 12 bases between them. CDR3 sequence: CASTYSPGNQPQHF. The CDR3 DNA sequence: TGTGCCAGTACTTACTCACCGGGCAATCAGCCCCAGCATTTT.

The chain couples TRBV28 to TRBJ2-3; D may be TRBD2 (6 bases). Trimming stripped 3 bases from V and 4 bases from J, with 20 bases between. This CDR3 comprises 17 residues. Germline V lookup: CDR1 MDHEN, CDR2 SYDVKM. This chain's CDR3 is CASSFPARGLPADTQYF. DNA for the CDR3: TGTGCCAGCAGTTTTCCCGCGCGGGGATTACCTGCAGATACGCAGTATTTT. Combining the CDR3 with reference TRBV28 and TRBJ2-3 gives the whole variable domain DVKVTQSSRYLVKRTGEKVFLECVQDMDHENMFWYRQDPGLGLRLIYFSYDVKMKEKGDIPEGYSVSREKKERFSLILESASTNQTSMYLCASSFPARGLPADTQYFGPGTRLTVL.

This clone was observed once. J is TRBJ2-2 and V is TRBV29-1; possible D gene TRBD1, 6 bases. The CDR3 sequence is 12 residues long. Trimming removed 5 bases from V and 5 bases from J, with 9 bases in between. Germline V CDR1 and CDR2: SQVTM, ANQGSEA. CDR3 protein: CSVSRGTGELFF. Here the CDR3 DNA reads TGCAGCGTTTCAAGGGGGACCGGGGAGCTGTTTTTT.

The chain combines TRBV19 with TRBJ2-1; D perhaps matches TRBD2 (6 bases). V lost 4 bases and J 7 bases, leaving 14 bases between the germline ends. This CDR3 region has 14 residues. CDR1 is LNHDA, CDR2 SQIVND, per germline (reference sequence). CDR3 bases: TGTGCCAGTAGTACGCCTCGACTAGTTAATGAGCAGTTCTTC. It translates to CASSTPRLVNEQFF. The entire variable domain, with the rest obtained from reference TRBV19 and TRBJ2-1, is as follows: DGGITQSPKYLFRKEGQNVTLSCEQNLNHDAMYWYRQDPGQGLRLIYYSQIVNDFQKGDIAEGYSVSREKKESFPLTVTSAQKNPTAFYLCASSTPRLVNEQFFGPGTRLTVL.

The chain recombines TRBV19 with TRBJ2-1, with a possible D match to TRBD2 (6 bases). Trimming took off 4 bases at V and 0 bases at J, with 16 bases between the two ends. This CDR3 spans 17 amino acids. Germline V gene data show CDR1 as LNHDA and CDR2 as SQIVND (reference sequence). The CDR3 spells CASSRGVMGGSYNEQFF. The CDR3 DNA sequence: TGTGCCAGTAGTAGAGGCGTGATGGGGGGCTCCTACAATGAGCAGTTCTTC.

The sample holds one count of this clone. V is TRBV9 and J is TRBJ2-3; 9 bases match TRBD1. Germline CDR1 reads SGDLS; CDR2 reads YYNGEE. With 3 bases clipped from V and 6 bases from J, the junction kept 8 bases outside the gene matches. This CDR3 comprises 15 residues. CDR3 in DNA: TGTGCCAGCAGCGCCGGGACAGGGAATCCGGATACGCAGTATTTT. It is translated as CASSAGTGNPDTQYF.

This chain uses TRBV4-2 with TRBJ1-5; D is uncertain. Germline CDR1 is LGHNA and CDR2 is YNFKEQ. The CDR3 is 17 residues long. V lost 3 bases and J 3 bases, leaving 18 bases between the germline ends. The DNA of the CDR3 is TGTGCCAGCAGCCAGTCGGGGTCCCTCGACCCCAATCAGCCCCAGCATTTT. Protein: CASSQSGSLDPNQPQHF.

The rearrangement links TRBV5-1 to TRBJ2-1; 7 nucleotides agree with TRBD2. This CDR3 spans 15 amino acids. Unmatched junction bases numbered 9, after V lost 0 bases and J lost 9 bases. CDR1 is SGHRS and CDR2 is YFSETQ in the germline V gene. CDR3 DNA: TGCGCCAGCAGCTTGGGGCCACTAGCGACGGGTGAGCAGTTCTTC. This translates into CASSLGPLATGEQFF.

The V gene is TRBV7-6, the J gene TRBJ2-1, with 7 bases fitting TRBD1. V lost 3 bases, J lost 0 bases, and 5 bases stayed unmatched. The V gene's germline CDR1 is SGHVS and CDR2 FNYEAQ. The CDR3 is 16 residues long. CDR3 in DNA: TGTGCCAGCAGCTTTAAGGCAGGGGGCTCCTACAATGAGCAGTTCTTC. Amino acids: CASSFKAGGSYNEQFF. The whole variable domain, remainder taken from reference TRBV7-6 and TRBJ2-1, is GAGVSQSPRYKVTKRGQDVALRCDPISGHVSLYWYRQALGQGPEFLTYFNYEAQQDKSGLPNDRFSAERPEGSISTLTIQRTEQRDSAMYRCASSFKAGGSYNEQFFGPGTRLTVL.

The CDR3 protein is CASSQDQGLAGFSSSYNEQFF. The CDR3 DNA reads TGTGCCAGCAGCCAAGATCAAGGACTAGCGGGGTTTTCGAGCTCCTACAATGAGCAGTTCTTC. V gene TRBV14 combines with J gene TRBJ2-1, with 12 bases identical to TRBD2. The CDR3 has 21 amino acids. J gave up 0 bases and V 0 bases, and 12 bases lay outside the gene matches. Germline V CDR1 and CDR2: SGHDN, FVKESK.

This clone was seen once. The V and J genes are TRBV7-6 and TRBJ2-3; 10 nucleotides agree with TRBD2. V lost 2 bases and J lost 4; bases outside the gene matches: 6. This CDR3 region has 16 residues. Per germline, CDR1 SGHVS and CDR2 FNYEAQ. DNA for the CDR3: TGTGCCAGCAGCTTACTTAGCGGGGGGAACTCAGATACGCAGTATTTT. It yields the protein CASSLLSGGNSDTQYF.

This chain links TRBV6-6 with TRBJ2-7; 9 nucleotides align to TRBD1. Per germline, CDR1 MNHNY and CDR2 SVGAGI (reference sequence). The trim removed 4 bases at V and 6 bases at J, leaving 7 bases unmatched. CDR3 length equals 14 residues. Here the CDR3 DNA reads TGTGCCAGCAGTTGGGACAGGGTCCAGGGCGAGCAGTACTTC. It codes for CASSWDRVQGEQYF.